The 29 T cell receptor beta chains presented below share a single source sample, sequenced in a study of cytomegalovirus exposure and HLA in healthy donors. PCR employed 60 Vbeta and 13 Jbeta primers. The protocol was immunoSEQ multiplex PCR, while the TCRdb copy is restricted to in-frame clones and leaves out a portion. The sample records under 150,000 clones, 82% being singletons. The specimen sequenced was PBMCs. These TCRs come from a woman in her 50s in good health and CMV-seropositive.

The chain employs TRBV20-1 and TRBJ2-7; a weak D match, TRBD2 (5 bases). The CDR3 is made up of 11 amino acids. Germline assignment: CDR1 DFQATT and CDR2 SNEGSKA (reference sequence). The V gene lost 7 bases and the J gene lost 5 bases, with 12 bases spanning the gap. CDR3 sequence reads: CSVWRANEQYF. The CDR3 DNA follows: TGCAGTGTATGGCGGGCTAACGAGCAGTACTTC.

The chain couples TRBV30 to TRBJ1-6; no reliable D call. CDR1 and CDR2 (germline): GTSNPN, SVGIG (reference sequence). V was clipped by 0 bases and J by 5 bases, with 8 bases between them. CDR3 size: 14 residues. The CDR3 region has the DNA TGTGCCTGGAGTGTGACGGAGAATAATTCACCCCTCCACTTT. Protein product: CAWSVTENNSPLHF.

The CDR3 DNA reads as TGTGCCAGCAGCCAATCGGGACAGGGGGCTTGGAATGAGCAGTTCTTC. Encoded protein: CASSQSGQGAWNEQFF. The rearrangement links TRBV7-2 to TRBJ2-1, with 12 bases lining up with TRBD1. J lost 7 bases, V lost 5 bases, and 9 bases had no gene match. Germline assignment: CDR1 SGHTA and CDR2 FQGNSA. This CDR3 is 16 amino acids long.

A few counts support this clone. The chain links TRBV4-3 to TRBJ2-6, with D possibly TRBD1 on 5 matching bases. Looked up from germline, CDR1 is LGHNA and CDR2 is YSLEER. The CDR3 loop spans 16 amino acids. V was clipped by 0 bases and J by 4 bases, with 10 bases between them. The CDR3 protein is CASSQDRSGGANVLTF. The CDR3 coding sequence is TGCGCCAGCAGCCAAGATCGGTCAGGGGGGGCCAACGTCCTGACTTTC.

V usage is TRBV27 and J usage is TRBJ1-4; TRBD1 is a possible D gene (5 bases). CDR3 size: 14 residues. V was cut by 3 bases and J by 0 bases, with 5 bases left in between. Germline CDR1 is MNHEY and CDR2 is SMNVEV (reference sequence). The CDR3 DNA reads TGTGCCAGCAGTTTGACAGCAACTAATGAAAAACTGTTTTTT. Amino acid sequence: CASSLTATNEKLFF.

This clone was seen a few times. The chain combines TRBV5-6 with TRBJ2-1, with D tentatively TRBD2 (6 bases). V was trimmed by 4 bases and J by 10 bases, leaving 15 bases between them. This CDR3 region has 13 residues. Germline V CDR1 and CDR2: SGHDT, YYEEEE. The CDR3 DNA follows: TGTGCCAGCAGCGGAAATCTAGCGCCCGAGCAGTTCTTC. Its protein product is CASSGNLAPEQFF. The complete variable domain, with remaining parts taken from reference TRBV5-6 and TRBJ2-1, reads DAGVTQSPTHLIKTRGQQVTLRCSPKSGHDTVSWYQQALGQGPQFIFQYYEEEERQRGNFPDRFSGHQFPNYSSELNVNALLLGDSALYLCASSGNLAPEQFFGPGTRLTVL.

The CDR3 nucleotides read TGTGCCAGCAGCTTAGTTAATGTCAGATACAATGAGCAGTTCTTC. Protein product: CASSLVNVRYNEQFF. The chain carries TRBV7-2 and TRBJ2-1; D is unresolved. The V gene's germline CDR1 is SGHTA and CDR2 FQGNSA. V lost 1 base to trimming and J lost 4 bases, with 11 bases between them. The CDR3 length is 15 residues. The complete variable domain, with remaining parts taken from reference TRBV7-2 and TRBJ2-1, reads GAGVSQSPSNKVTEKGKDVELRCDPISGHTALYWYRQSLGQGLEFLIYFQGNSAPDKSGLPSDRFSAERTGGSVSTLTIQRTQQEDSAVYLCASSLVNVRYNEQFFGPGTRLTVL.

In DNA form, the CDR3 reads TGTGCCAGCAGAACACAGGGGGCGGCCTACGAGCAGTACTTC. Translated: CASRTQGAAYEQYF. The genes are TRBV7-9 and TRBJ2-7; 9 bases fit TRBD1. CDR1 SEHNR and CDR2 FQNEAQ come from the germline V gene (reference sequence). V gave up 6 bases and J gave up 2 bases; unmatched junction bases: 5. The CDR3 length is 14 residues.

The chain recombines TRBV9 with TRBJ1-2; 8 nucleotides match TRBD1. The CDR3 is 16 residues long. The germline CDR1 and CDR2 sequences are SGDLS and YYNGEE. J lost 7 bases, V lost 6 bases, and 17 bases had no gene match. The CDR3 DNA reads TGTGCCAGCACCACCGGCAACGCGGGGCAGGGGGCTGGCTACACCTTC. Amino acids: CASTTGNAGQGAGYTF.

The chain combines TRBV5-4 with TRBJ2-3; 8 nucleotides match TRBD1. Germline loops: CDR1 SGHNT, CDR2 YYREEE (reference sequence). J was trimmed by 7 bases and V by 5 bases; bases with no gene match: 15. CDR3 size: 16 residues. This CDR3 is CASSLNGQGGGNTQYF. The DNA for the CDR3 is TGTGCCAGCAGTCTCAACGGACAGGGTGGAGGGAATACGCAGTATTTT.

This clone was observed once. V and J are TRBV5-6 and TRBJ1-4, with TRBD1 identical over 9 bases. The germline gives CDR1 SGHDT, CDR2 YYEEEE. CDR3 length equals 16 residues. V trimming: 4 bases; J trimming: 9 bases; junction bases outside the gene matches: 13. The CDR3 DNA is TGTGCCAGCAGCGTCGGAACAGACAGGGGGGAAAAAAAACTGTTTTTT. Amino acid sequence: CASSVGTDRGEKKLFF.

The chain recombines TRBV28 with TRBJ1-1; D uncertain. This CDR3 is built from 13 residues. V was clipped by 6 bases and J by 3 bases, with 11 bases between them. Germline V gene data show CDR1 as MDHEN and CDR2 as SYDVKM. The CDR3 nucleotides read TGTGCCAGCAGCCTCGGAGAGTACACTGAAGCTTTCTTT. Its translation is CASSLGEYTEAFF.

The chain carries TRBV7-8 and TRBJ1-2, with D maybe TRBD1 (6 bases). The germline V gene has CDR1 SGHVS and CDR2 FQNEAQ. The CDR3 covers 15 residues. V was trimmed by 5 bases and J by 4 bases, leaving 17 bases between them. The CDR3 reads CASSPQGGEGYGYTF. DNA for the CDR3: TGTGCCAGCAGCCCCCAAGGGGGGGAGGGCTATGGCTACACCTTC.

The gene calls are TRBV15 and TRBJ1-3, with D unresolved. Trimming cost V 0 bases and J 0 bases, with 9 bases left between them. The germline V gene has CDR1 LNHNV and CDR2 YYDKDF (reference sequence). There are 16 residues in the CDR3. The CDR3 spells CATSRDVTHSGNTIYF. CDR3 DNA sequence: TGTGCCACCAGCAGAGACGTGACTCACTCTGGAAACACCATATATTTT.

This chain joins TRBV5-8 and TRBJ2-3; D may be TRBD2 (6 bases). The V gene's germline CDR1 is SGHTS and CDR2 YDEGEE. The V end was cut by 6 bases, the J end by 3 bases, with 20 bases between. CDR3 length: 16 amino acids. The CDR3 sequence is CASTRGSTRSTDTQYF. The DNA of the CDR3 is TGTGCCAGCACCCGGGGGAGTACAAGGTCGACAGATACGCAGTATTTT.

V gene TRBV27 combines with J gene TRBJ1-6; possible D gene TRBD1, 6 bases. Trimming left V 5 bases short and J 10 bases short, with 21 bases between. CDR3 length: 16 amino acids. The V gene's germline CDR1 is MNHEY and CDR2 SMNVEV (reference sequence). CDR3 bases: TGTGCCAGCAGTCTTAGCAATCAGGGGCGATTATCACCCCTCCACTTT. Translating gives CASSLSNQGRLSPLHF.

This rearrangement joins TRBV2 to TRBJ2-7; TRBD2 aligns across 8 bases. The CDR3 is 13 amino acids. Germline V gene lookup returns CDR1 SNHLY and CDR2 FYNNEI. V lost 5 bases to trimming and J lost 4 bases; unmatched junction nucleotides: 4. CDR3 sequence: CASSPGRGYEQYF. For the CDR3, the DNA is TGTGCCAGCAGTCCCGGGAGGGGATACGAGCAGTACTTC.

This chain's CDR3 is CASSSYEKLFF. CDR3 nucleotide sequence: TGTGCCAGCAGTTCATATGAAAAACTGTTTTTT. V usage is TRBV28 and J usage is TRBJ1-4; D ambiguous. Germline V gene data show CDR1 as MDHEN and CDR2 as SYDVKM. Trimming left V 4 bases short and J 6 bases short, with 3 bases between. This CDR3 is 11 amino acids long.

This chain uses TRBV7-2 with TRBJ1-1; D is perhaps TRBD1 (5 bases). This CDR3 is built from 13 residues. Looked up from germline, CDR1 is SGHTA and CDR2 is FQGNSA. Trimming pared 3 bases from V and 1 base from J, leaving 6 bases between. As DNA, the CDR3 is TGTGCCAGCAGCTTCAGGGCGAACACTGAAGCTTTCTTT. Its translation is CASSFRANTEAFF.

The V gene is TRBV27, the J gene TRBJ2-6, with D possibly TRBD2 on 7 matching bases. Trimming removed 7 bases from V and 1 base from J, with 11 bases in between. The CDR3 spans 15 residues. CDR1 is MNHEY and CDR2 is SMNVEV in the germline V gene (reference sequence). The CDR3 bases are TGTGCCAGCACCAAGGGGGGGTCTGGGGCCAACGTCCTGACTTTC. Amino acid sequence: CASTKGGSGANVLTF.

The J gene is TRBJ2-1, the V gene TRBV4-1; 12 nucleotides align to TRBD2. The CDR3 is 20 amino acids. V shed 0 bases, J shed 0 bases, and the junction held 9 bases outside the gene matches. CDR1 MGHRA and CDR2 YSYEKL come from the germline V gene. As DNA, the CDR3 is TGCGCCAGCAGCCAAGATGGGCTAGCGGGAGGGGATAGCTCCTACAATGAGCAGTTCTTC. It codes for CASSQDGLAGGDSSYNEQFF.

The V and J genes are TRBV28 and TRBJ1-1; no firm D call. The CDR3 has 12 residues. Germline CDR1 is MDHEN and CDR2 is SYDVKM. The V gene lost 1 base and the J gene lost 11 bases, with 11 bases spanning the gap. The CDR3 is CASSLSAGRAFF. In DNA form, the CDR3 reads TGTGCCAGCAGTTTATCAGCCGGGAGGGCTTTCTTT.

The chain is built from TRBV2 and TRBJ2-7; 8 nucleotides match TRBD2. The CDR3 is 13 amino acids. CDR1 SNHLY and CDR2 FYNNEI come from the germline V gene. Trimming cost V 11 bases and J 1 base; bases outside gene matches: 7. The CDR3 nucleotides read TGTGCCGGCGAGCGGGAGAGGTCCTACGAGCAGTACTTC. It specifies CAGERERSYEQYF.

This clone has only one observation. V and J are TRBV7-3 and TRBJ2-2; D not resolved. Between the trimmed V and J ends, which lost 5 bases and 2 bases, there was a span of 6 bases. CDR1 is SGHTA, CDR2 FQGTGA, per germline. The CDR3 has 13 amino acids. CDR3 sequence (DNA): TGTGCCAGCAGCCGTGTAAACACCGGGGAGCTGTTTTTT. This gives the protein CASSRVNTGELFF. The entire variable domain, with the rest obtained from reference TRBV7-3 and TRBJ2-2, is as follows: GAGVSQTPSNKVTEKGKYVELRCDPISGHTALYWYRQSLGQGPEFLIYFQGTGAADDSGLPNDRFFAVRPEGSVSTLKIQRTERGDSAVYLCASSRVNTGELFFGEGSRLTVL.

The chain has TRBV10-3 and TRBJ2-7; 7 bases line up with TRBD1. Trimming at V came to 2 bases and at J to 1 base, leaving 8 bases not matched to a gene. This CDR3 spans 16 amino acids. Germline V gene data show CDR1 as ENHRY and CDR2 as SYGVKD. CDR3 in DNA: TGTGCCATCAGTGAGGTCGGAGACAGGGTATCCTACGAGCAGTACTTC. Translating gives CAISEVGDRVSYEQYF.

This chain joins TRBV28 and TRBJ1-2, with D maybe TRBD1 (5 bases). The V end was cut by 2 bases, the J end by 9 bases, with 22 bases between. The germline V gene encodes CDR1 MDHEN and CDR2 SYDVKM. This CDR3 region has 16 residues. The CDR3 spells CASSLDWSEQAGSYTF. Written as DNA, the CDR3 is TGTGCCAGCAGTTTAGATTGGTCGGAACAGGCTGGCAGCTACACCTTC.

This clone showed up just a few times. The V call is TRBV2, the J call TRBJ1-2; weak D call: TRBD1 (6 bases). V was shortened by 3 bases and J by 6 bases, with 14 bases between the two germline ends. The CDR3 contains 14 residues. Per germline, CDR1 SNHLY and CDR2 FYNNEI. In nucleotides, the CDR3 is TGTGCCAGCAGTGACCTTACAGGGTGGGATGGCTACACCTTC. It yields the protein CASSDLTGWDGYTF.

In the case of this clone: This specimen includes other DNA sequences encoding the same CDR3. V and J are TRBV27 and TRBJ2-1; 7 bases are a match to TRBD1. V was pared by 8 bases and J by 7 bases, with 5 bases of the junction left unmatched. The CDR3 covers 12 residues. Germline V gene sequence: CDR1 MNHEY, CDR2 SMNVEV (reference sequence). CDR3 sequence reads: CASSGGTNEQFF. CDR3 bases: TGTGCCAGCTCAGGGGGAACTAATGAGCAGTTCTTC.

Points on this clone: In the same sample, other DNA sequences code for this CDR3. This chain links TRBV9 with TRBJ2-7; 8 nucleotides match TRBD1. Germline CDR1 SGDLS, CDR2 YYNGEE. The CDR3 is made up of 15 amino acids. V shed 2 bases, J shed 2 bases, and the junction held 6 bases outside the gene matches. CDR3 protein: CASSVSLDRAYEQYF. CDR3 bases: TGTGCCAGCAGCGTCTCTTTGGACAGGGCCTACGAGCAGTACTTC.